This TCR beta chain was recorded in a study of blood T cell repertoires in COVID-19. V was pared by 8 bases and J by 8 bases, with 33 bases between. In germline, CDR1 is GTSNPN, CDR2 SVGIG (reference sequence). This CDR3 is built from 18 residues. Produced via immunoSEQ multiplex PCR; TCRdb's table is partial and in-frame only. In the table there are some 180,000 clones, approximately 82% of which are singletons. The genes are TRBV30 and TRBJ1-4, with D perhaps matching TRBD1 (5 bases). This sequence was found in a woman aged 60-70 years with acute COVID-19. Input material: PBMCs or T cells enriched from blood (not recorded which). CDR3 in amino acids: CAAWSPSGGRQGVEKLFF. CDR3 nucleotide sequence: TGTGCCGCCTGGAGTCCCTCTGGTGGGCGGCAGGGTGTGGAAAAACTGTTTTTT.